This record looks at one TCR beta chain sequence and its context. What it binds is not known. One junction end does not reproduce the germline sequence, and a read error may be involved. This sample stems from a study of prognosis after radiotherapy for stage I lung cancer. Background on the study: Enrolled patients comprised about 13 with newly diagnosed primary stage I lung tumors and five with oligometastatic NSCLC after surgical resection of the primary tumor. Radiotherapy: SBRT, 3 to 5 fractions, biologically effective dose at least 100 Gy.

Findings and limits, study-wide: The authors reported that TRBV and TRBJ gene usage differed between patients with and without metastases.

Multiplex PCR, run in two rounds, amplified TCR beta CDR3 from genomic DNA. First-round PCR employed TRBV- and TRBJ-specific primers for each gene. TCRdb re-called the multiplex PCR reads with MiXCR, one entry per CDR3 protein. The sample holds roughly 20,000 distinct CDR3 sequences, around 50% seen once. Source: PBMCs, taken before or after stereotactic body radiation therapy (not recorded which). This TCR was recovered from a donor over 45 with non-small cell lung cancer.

The CDR3 sequence is CAYRGSRTGEPFF. The CDR3 DNA reads TGTGCCTATCGGGGGAGCCGAACCGGGGAGCCGTTTTTT. The chain joins TRBV12-3 or TRBV12-4 to TRBJ2-2, with D perhaps TRBD2 (6 bases). This CDR3 has 13 amino acids.